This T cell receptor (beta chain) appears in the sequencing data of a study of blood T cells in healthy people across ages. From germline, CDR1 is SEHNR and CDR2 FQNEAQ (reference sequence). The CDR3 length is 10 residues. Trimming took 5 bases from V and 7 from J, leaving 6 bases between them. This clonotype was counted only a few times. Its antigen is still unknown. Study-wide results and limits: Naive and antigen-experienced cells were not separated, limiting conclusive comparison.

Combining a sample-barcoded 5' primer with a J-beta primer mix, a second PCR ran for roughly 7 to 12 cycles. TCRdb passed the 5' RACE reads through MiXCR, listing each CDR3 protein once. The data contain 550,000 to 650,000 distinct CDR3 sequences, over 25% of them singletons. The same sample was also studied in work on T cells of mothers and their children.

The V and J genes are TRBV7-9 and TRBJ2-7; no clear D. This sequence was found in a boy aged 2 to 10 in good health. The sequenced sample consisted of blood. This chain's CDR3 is CASSPAEQYF. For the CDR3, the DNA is TGTGCCAGCAGCCCTGCAGAGCAGTACTTC.